This T cell receptor beta chain is drawn from a study of response to subunit inactivated influenza vaccine. In its sample, this clonotype was seen a few times. Antigen: not known. Study-level points and caveats: Authors suggested few new T cells are recruited by each seasonal influenza vaccination.

TCRdb reanalysed the RT-PCR reads using MiXCR and keeps one entry per CDR3 protein. The sample comprises about 780,000 distinct CDR3 sequences, less than 20% of which are singletons, and approximately 10% rests with the top ten. The CDR3 has 15 amino acids. The V and J ends lost 1 base and 6 bases respectively, with 14 bases between them. The germline CDR1 and CDR2 sequences are LGHNA and YNFKEQ. This chain links TRBV4-2 with TRBJ2-3; D possibly corresponds to TRBD2 (6 bases). Sequences were derived from PBMCs from blood, sampled around 5 days after vaccination. This receptor was identified in a man aged 50-59 years who received an inactivated influenza vaccine. CDR3 amino acids: CASSQGSSVLDTQYF. CDR3 nucleotides: TGTGCCAGCAGCCAAGGCTCTAGCGTCTTGGATACGCAGTATTTT.